Sequencing of this T cell receptor beta chain was carried out in a study of T cell repertoires in cytomegalovirus infection. This clonotype was seen a few times. TCRdb independently ran MiXCR on the reads; one entry per CDR3 protein. The sample holds 200,000 or so distinct CDR3 sequences, roughly 28% seen once. Material: PBMCs. The TCR was taken from a human donor in good health (CMV status not recorded). Some clones in this sample may be carry-over from other donors' samples.

For the CDR3, the DNA is TGTGCCAGCAGCCATGGAGGCTCGCAGCCCCAGCATTTT. Its translation: CASSHGGSQPQHF. V gene TRBV7-2 combines with J gene TRBJ1-5; D not certain. Germline V lookup: CDR1 SGHTA, CDR2 FQGNSA. The CDR3 is 13 residues long. Trimming removed 5 bases from V and 7 bases from J, with 12 bases in between.